This T cell receptor beta chain emerged from a study of vaccination and CD4 T cells after COVID-19. On the study more broadly: Post-COVID sampling occurred a median roughly 100 days after diagnosis (range 35 to 161). Post-vaccine sampling followed dose two by a median roughly 70 days (range 14 to 241).

Concerning this clonotype itself: Its specificity is not known.

This CDR3 has 13 amino acids. Germline lookup yields CDR1 SNHLY and CDR2 FYNNEI. V shed 6 bases, J shed 6 bases, and the junction held 7 bases outside the gene matches. Whole-study findings and limits: Looking at convalescent patients, a median roughly 90% of reactive clones were present only post-vaccination.

Treatment in this sample: roughly 11-day PBMC culture with coronavirus spike peptide pools or control peptides (ViraFEST assay). Researchers used the Oncomine TCR Beta short-read assay to sequence DNA from cultured CD4+ T cells. MiXCR, applied by TCRdb to the PCR reads, yields one record per CDR3 protein. This table holds thousands of distinct CDR3 sequences, 45% to 55% found once. This chain links TRBV2 with TRBJ2-7, with TRBD2 matching over 8 bases. Sequenced: CD4+ T cells from blood, cultured in vitro. The TCR originated in a human donor who had recovered from COVID-19. This CDR3 reads CASRDAGGTEQYF. CDR3 nucleotide sequence: TGTGCCAGCAGAGACGCGGGAGGTACCGAGCAGTACTTC.